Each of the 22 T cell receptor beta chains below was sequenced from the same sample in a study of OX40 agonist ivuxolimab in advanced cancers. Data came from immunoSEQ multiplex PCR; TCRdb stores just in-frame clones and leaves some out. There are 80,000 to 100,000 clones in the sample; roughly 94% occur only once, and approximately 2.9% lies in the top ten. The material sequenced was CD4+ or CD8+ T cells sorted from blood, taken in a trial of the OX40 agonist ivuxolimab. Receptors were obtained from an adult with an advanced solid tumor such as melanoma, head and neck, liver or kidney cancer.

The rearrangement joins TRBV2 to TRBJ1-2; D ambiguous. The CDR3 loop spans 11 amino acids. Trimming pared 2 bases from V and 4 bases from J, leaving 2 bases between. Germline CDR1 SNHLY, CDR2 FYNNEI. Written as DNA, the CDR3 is TGTGCCAGCAGTGAAACCTATGGCTACACCTTC. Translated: CASSETYGYTF.

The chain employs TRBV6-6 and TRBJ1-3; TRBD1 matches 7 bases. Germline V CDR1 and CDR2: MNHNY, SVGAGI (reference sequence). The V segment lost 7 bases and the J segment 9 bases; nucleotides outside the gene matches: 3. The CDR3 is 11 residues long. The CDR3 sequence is CASKAGGTIYF. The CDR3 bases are TGTGCCAGCAAAGCAGGGGGCACCATATATTTT.

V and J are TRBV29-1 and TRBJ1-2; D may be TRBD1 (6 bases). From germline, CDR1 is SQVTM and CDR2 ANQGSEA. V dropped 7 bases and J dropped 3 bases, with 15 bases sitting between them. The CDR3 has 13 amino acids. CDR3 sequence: CSAAAGGHYGYTF. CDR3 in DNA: TGCAGCGCTGCGGCTGGGGGGCACTATGGCTACACCTTC.

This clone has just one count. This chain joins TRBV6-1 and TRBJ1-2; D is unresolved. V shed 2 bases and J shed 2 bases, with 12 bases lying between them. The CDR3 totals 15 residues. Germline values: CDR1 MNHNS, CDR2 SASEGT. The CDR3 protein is CASSESGWANYGYTF. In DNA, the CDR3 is TGTGCCAGCAGTGAAAGTGGATGGGCGAACTATGGCTACACCTTC.

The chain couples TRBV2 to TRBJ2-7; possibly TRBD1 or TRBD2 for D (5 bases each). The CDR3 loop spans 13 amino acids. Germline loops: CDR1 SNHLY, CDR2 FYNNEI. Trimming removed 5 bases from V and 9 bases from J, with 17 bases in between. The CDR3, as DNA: TGTGCCAGCAGTCCCGGGACGCCGGTGAGGCAGTACTTC. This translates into CASSPGTPVRQYF. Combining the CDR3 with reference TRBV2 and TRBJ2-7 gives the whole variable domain EPEVTQTPSHQVTQMGQEVILRCVPISNHLYFYWYRQILGQKVEFLVSFYNNEISEKSEIFDDQFSVERPDGSNFTLKIRSTKLEDSAMYFCASSPGTPVRQYFGPGTRLTVT.

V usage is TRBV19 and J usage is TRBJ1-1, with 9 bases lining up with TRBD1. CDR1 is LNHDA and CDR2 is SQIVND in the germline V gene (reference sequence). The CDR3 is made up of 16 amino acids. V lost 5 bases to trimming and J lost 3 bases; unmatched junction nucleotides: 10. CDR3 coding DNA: TGTGCCAGTAGTCGTACAACCGGGACAGGGCACACTGAAGCTTTCTTT. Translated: CASSRTTGTGHTEAFF. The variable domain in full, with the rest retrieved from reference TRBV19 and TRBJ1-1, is DGGITQSPKYLFRKEGQNVTLSCEQNLNHDAMYWYRQDPGQGLRLIYYSQIVNDFQKGDIAEGYSVSREKKESFPLTVTSAQKNPTAFYLCASSRTTGTGHTEAFFGQGTRLTVV.

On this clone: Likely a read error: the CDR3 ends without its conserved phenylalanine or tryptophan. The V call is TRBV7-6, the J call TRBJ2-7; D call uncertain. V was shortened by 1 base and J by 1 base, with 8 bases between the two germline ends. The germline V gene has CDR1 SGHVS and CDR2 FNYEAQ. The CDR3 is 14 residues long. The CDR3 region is CASSLEGSSYEQYL. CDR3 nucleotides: TGTGCCAGCAGCTTAGAGGGCAGTTCCTACGAGCAGTACCTC.

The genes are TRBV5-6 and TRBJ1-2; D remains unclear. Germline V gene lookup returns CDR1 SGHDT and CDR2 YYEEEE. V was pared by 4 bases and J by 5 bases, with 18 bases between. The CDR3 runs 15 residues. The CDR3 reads CASSPYGAPAYGYTF. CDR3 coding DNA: TGTGCCAGCAGCCCCTACGGCGCCCCCGCGTATGGCTACACCTTC.

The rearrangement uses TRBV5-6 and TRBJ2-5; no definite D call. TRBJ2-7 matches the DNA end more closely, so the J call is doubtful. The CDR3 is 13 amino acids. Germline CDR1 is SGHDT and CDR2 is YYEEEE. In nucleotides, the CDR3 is TGTGCCAGCAGCCCGTCGACCCCCTACGAGCAGTACTTC. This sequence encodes CASSPSTPYEQYF.

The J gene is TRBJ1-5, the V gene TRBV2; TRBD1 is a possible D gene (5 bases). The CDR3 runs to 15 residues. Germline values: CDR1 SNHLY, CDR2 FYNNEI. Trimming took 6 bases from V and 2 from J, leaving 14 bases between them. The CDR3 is CASSVGPLGNQPQHF. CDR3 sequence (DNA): TGTGCCAGCAGCGTGGGACCCTTAGGCAATCAGCCCCAGCATTTT.

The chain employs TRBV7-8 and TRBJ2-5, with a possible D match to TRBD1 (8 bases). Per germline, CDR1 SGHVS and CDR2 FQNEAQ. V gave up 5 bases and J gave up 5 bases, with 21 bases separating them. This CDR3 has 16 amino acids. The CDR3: CASSPAGQVYVETQYF. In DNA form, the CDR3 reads TGTGCCAGCAGCCCAGCGGGACAGGTCTACGTGGAGACCCAGTACTTC. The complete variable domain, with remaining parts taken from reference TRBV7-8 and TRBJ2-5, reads GAGVSQSPRYKVAKRGQDVALRCDPISGHVSLFWYQQALGQGPEFLTYFQNEAQLDKSGLPSDRFFAERPEGSVSTLKIQRTQQEDSAVYLCASSPAGQVYVETQYFGPGTRLLVL.

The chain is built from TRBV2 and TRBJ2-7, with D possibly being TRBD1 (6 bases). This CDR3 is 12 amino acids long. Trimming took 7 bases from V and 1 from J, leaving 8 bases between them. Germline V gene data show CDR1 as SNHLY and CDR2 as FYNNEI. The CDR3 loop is CASNRESYEQYF. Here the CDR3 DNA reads TGTGCCAGCAACAGGGAGTCCTACGAGCAGTACTTC.

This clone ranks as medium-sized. CDR3 sequence: CASSTRDRVYGYTF. Here the CDR3 DNA reads TGTGCCAGTAGTACCCGGGACAGGGTCTATGGCTACACCTTC. This chain uses TRBV19 with TRBJ1-2; 9 bases are shared with TRBD1. Germline CDR1 LNHDA, CDR2 SQIVND (reference sequence). The CDR3 covers 14 residues. V was pared by 4 bases and J by 4 bases, with 4 bases of the junction left unmatched. The entire variable domain, with the rest obtained from reference TRBV19 and TRBJ1-2, is as follows: DGGITQSPKYLFRKEGQNVTLSCEQNLNHDAMYWYRQDPGQGLRLIYYSQIVNDFQKGDIAEGYSVSREKKESFPLTVTSAQKNPTAFYLCASSTRDRVYGYTFGSGTRLTVV.

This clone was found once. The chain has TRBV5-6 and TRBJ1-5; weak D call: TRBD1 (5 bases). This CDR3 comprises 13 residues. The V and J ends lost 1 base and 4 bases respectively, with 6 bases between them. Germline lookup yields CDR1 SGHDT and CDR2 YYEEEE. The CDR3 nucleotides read TGTGCCAGCAGCTTGTGGGGGAATCAGCCCCAGCATTTT. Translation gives CASSLWGNQPQHF. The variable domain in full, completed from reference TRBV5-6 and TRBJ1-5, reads DAGVTQSPTHLIKTRGQQVTLRCSPKSGHDTVSWYQQALGQGPQFIFQYYEEEERQRGNFPDRFSGHQFPNYSSELNVNALLLGDSALYLCASSLWGNQPQHFGDGTRLSIL.

The CDR3 here is CASSLVGYEQYF. The CDR3 DNA sequence: TGTGCCAGCAGCTTGGTAGGCTACGAGCAGTACTTC. The rearrangement links TRBV5-4 to TRBJ2-7; D not certain. The CDR3 loop spans 12 amino acids. CDR1 is SGHNT and CDR2 is YYREEE in the germline V gene (reference sequence). Trimming removed 0 bases from V and 3 bases from J, with 4 bases in between.

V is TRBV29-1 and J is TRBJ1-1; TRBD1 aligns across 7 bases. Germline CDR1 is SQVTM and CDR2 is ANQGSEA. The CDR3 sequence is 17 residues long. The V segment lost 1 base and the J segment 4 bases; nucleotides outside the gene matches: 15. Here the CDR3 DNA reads TGCAGCGTTGAAGGCATGACGGGAGGGGGCCGTAGCACTGAAGCTTTCTTT. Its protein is CSVEGMTGGGRSTEAFF.

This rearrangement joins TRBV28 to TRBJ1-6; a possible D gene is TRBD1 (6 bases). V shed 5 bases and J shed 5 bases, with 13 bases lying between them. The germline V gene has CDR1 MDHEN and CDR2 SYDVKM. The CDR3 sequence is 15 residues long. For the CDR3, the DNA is TGTGCCAGCAGTACTCCGGGACAAGATAATTCACCCCTCCACTTT. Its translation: CASSTPGQDNSPLHF.

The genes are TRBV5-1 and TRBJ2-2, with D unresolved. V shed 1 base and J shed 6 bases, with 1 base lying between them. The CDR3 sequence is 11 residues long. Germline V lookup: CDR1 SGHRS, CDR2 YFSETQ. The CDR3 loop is CASSLPGELFF. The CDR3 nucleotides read TGCGCCAGCAGCTTGCCCGGGGAGCTGTTTTTT.

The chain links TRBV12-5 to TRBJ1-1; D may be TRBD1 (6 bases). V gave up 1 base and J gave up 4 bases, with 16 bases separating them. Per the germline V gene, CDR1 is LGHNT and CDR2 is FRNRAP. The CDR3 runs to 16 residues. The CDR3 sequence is CASGLAPGAYGTEAFF. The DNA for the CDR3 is TGTGCTAGTGGTTTGGCCCCAGGGGCCTATGGCACTGAAGCTTTCTTT. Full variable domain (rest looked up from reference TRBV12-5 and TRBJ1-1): DARVTQTPRHKVTEMGQEVTMRCQPILGHNTVFWYRQTMMQGLELLAYFRNRAPLDDSGMPKDRFSAEMPDATLATLKIQPSEPRDSAVYFCASGLAPGAYGTEAFFGQGTRLTVV.

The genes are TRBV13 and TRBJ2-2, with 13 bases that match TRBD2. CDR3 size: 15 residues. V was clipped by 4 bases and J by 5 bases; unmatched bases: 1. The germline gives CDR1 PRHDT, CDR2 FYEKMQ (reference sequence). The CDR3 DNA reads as TGTGCCAGCAGCTCGGGACTAGCGGGAACCGGGGAGCTGTTTTTT. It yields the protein CASSSGLAGTGELFF.

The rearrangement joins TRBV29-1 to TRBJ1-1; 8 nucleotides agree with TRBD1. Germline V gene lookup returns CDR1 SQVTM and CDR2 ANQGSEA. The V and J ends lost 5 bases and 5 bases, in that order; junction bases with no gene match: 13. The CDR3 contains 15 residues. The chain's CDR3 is CSVTGGSLAGTEAFF. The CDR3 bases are TGCAGCGTTACAGGGGGTTCCCTTGCGGGGACTGAAGCTTTCTTT.

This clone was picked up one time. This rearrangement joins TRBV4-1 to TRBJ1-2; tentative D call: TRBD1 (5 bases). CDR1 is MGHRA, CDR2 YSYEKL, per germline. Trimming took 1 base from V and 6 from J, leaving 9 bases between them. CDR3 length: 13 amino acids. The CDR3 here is CASSQVGGDGYTF. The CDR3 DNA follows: TGCGCCAGCAGCCAAGTGGGGGGGGATGGCTACACCTTC.